This entry is about one TCR beta chain. Its specificity is unknown. The data are from a study of regulatory T cells in long-lasting Graves disease. Indicated time point: newly diagnosed GD, antithyroid drugs for less than 3 months. PBMC RNA served as the TCR library source. The CDR3 runs to 15 residues. The J segment lost 3 bases and the V segment lost 1 base, leaving 5 bases of the junction unmatched. The germline V gene has CDR1 KGHSH and CDR2 LQKENI. The authors built TCR beta libraries using iRepertoire HTBI primers and Arm-PCR of CDR3 regions. TCRdb called the multiplex PCR reads again in MiXCR, with one record for every CDR3 protein. Of 620,000 or so distinct CDR3 sequences listed, 16% are singletons. Study-level results: It was possible that the small sample size reduced accuracy. Persistent Graves' patients showed reduced TCR diversity versus newly diagnosed patients.

This same sample was also taken into another study, of T cells in Graves' hyperthyroidism and ophthalmopathy. In that study: First-round RT-PCR targeting the TCR CDR3 was performed with the HTBI primer set. In simple terms, a model built on 13 V-J features told ophthalmopathy apart from stable hyperthyroidism.

This chain connects TRBV18 to TRBJ1-1; 7 bases are a match to TRBD1. Sequencing was performed on peripheral blood mononuclear cells (PBMCs), taken at new diagnosis, from a patient treated with antithyroid drugs. The source is a woman in her twenties or thirties with Graves disease. This chain's CDR3 is CASSPRGGRDTEAFF. Here the CDR3 DNA reads TGTGCCAGCTCACCACGAGGGGGCCGGGACACTGAAGCTTTCTTT.